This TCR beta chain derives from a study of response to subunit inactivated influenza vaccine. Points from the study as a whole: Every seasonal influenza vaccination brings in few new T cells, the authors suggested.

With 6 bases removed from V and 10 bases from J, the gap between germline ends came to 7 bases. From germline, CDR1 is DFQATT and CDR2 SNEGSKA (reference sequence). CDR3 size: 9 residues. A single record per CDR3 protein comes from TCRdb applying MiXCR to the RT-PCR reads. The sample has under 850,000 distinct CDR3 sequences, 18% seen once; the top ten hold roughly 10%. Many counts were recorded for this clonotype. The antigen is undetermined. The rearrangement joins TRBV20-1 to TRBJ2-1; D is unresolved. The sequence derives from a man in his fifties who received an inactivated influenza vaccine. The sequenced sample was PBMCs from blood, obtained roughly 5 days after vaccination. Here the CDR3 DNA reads TGCAGTGCATCTTACGAGCAGTTCTTC. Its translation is CSASYEQFF.